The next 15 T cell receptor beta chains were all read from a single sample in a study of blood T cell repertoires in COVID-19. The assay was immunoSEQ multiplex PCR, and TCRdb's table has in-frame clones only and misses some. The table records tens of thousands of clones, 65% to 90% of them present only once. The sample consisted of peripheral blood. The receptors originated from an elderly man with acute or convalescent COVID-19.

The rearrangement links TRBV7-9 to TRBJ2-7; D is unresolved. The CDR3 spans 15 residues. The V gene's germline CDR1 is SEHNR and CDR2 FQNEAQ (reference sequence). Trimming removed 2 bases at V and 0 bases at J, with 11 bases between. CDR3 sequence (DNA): TGTGCCAGCAGCTTATGGTTATCCGGCTCCTACGAGCAGTACTTC. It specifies CASSLWLSGSYEQYF. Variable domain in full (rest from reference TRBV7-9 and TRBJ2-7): DTGVSQNPRHKITKRGQNVTFRCDPISEHNRLYWYRQTLGQGPEFLTYFQNEAQLEKSRLLSDRFSAERPKGSFSTLEIQRTEQGDSAMYLCASSLWLSGSYEQYFGPGTRLTVT.

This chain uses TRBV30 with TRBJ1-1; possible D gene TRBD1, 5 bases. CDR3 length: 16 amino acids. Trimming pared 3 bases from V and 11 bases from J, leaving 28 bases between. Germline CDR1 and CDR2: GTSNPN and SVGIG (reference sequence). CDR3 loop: CAWSERGGRRRGGAFF. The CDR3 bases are TGTGCCTGGAGCGAAAGAGGCGGCAGGAGAAGGGGAGGCGCTTTCTTT.

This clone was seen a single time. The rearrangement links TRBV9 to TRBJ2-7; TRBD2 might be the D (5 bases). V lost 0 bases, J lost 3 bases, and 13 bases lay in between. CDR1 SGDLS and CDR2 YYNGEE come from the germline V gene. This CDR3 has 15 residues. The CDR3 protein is CASSVEKDWSYEQYF. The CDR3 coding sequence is TGTGCCAGCAGCGTAGAAAAGGACTGGAGCTACGAGCAGTACTTC.

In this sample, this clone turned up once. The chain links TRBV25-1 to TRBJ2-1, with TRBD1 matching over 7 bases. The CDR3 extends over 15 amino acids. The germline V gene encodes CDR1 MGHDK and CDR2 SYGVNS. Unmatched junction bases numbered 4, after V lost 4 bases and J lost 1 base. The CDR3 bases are TGTGCCAGCAGTGGAAGCAGGGGGTCCTACAATGAGCAGTTCTTC. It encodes CASSGSRGSYNEQFF.

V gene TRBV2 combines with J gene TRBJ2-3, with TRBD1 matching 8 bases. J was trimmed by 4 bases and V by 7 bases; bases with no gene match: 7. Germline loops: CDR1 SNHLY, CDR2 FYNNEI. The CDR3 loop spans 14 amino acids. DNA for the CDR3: TGTGCCAGCACTGTTGACAGGGGTGCAGATACGCAGTATTTT. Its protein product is CASTVDRGADTQYF.

CDR3 protein: CASSNQWGAQPQHF. In nucleotides, the CDR3 is TGTGCCAGCAGTAACCAGTGGGGAGCTCAGCCCCAGCATTTT. V is TRBV6-5 and J is TRBJ1-5, with D unclear. This CDR3 spans 14 amino acids. Germline V gene data show CDR1 as MNHEY and CDR2 as SVGAGI. V lost 5 bases and J lost 6, with 14 bases in between.

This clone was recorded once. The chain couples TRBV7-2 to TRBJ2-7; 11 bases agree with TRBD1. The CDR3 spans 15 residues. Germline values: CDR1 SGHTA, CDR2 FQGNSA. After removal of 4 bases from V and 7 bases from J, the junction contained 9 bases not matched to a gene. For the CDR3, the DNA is TGTGCCAGCAGCTCCTGGTTGGACAGGGGGCGAGAGCAGTACTTC. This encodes CASSSWLDRGREQYF.

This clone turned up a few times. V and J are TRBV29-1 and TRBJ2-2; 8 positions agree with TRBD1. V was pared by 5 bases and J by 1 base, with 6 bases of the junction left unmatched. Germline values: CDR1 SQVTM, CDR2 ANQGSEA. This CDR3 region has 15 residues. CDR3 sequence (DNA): TGCAGCGTTCGTACCGGGACAGGGAACACCGGGGAGCTGTTTTTT. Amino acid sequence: CSVRTGTGNTGELFF.

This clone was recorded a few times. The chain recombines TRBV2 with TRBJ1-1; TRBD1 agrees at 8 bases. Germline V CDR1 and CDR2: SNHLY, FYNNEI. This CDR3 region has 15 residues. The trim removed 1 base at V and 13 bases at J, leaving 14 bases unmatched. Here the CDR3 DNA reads TGTGCCAGCAGTGAAGTTCAGGGGGCTAGGGGGCCGGTTTTCTTT. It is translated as CASSEVQGARGPVFF.

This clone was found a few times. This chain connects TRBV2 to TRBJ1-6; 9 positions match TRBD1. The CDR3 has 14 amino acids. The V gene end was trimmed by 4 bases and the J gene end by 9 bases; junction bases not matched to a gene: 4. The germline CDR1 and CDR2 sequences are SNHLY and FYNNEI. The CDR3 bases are TGTGCCAGCAGTGGGGACAGGGCAGCTTCACCCCTCCACTTT. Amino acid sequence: CASSGDRAASPLHF.

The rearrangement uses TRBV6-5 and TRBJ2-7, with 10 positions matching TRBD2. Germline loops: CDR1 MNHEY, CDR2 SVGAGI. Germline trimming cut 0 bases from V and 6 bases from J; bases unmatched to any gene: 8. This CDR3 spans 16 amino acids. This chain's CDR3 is CASSYSITSGVREQYF. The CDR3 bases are TGTGCCAGCAGTTACTCGATTACTAGCGGGGTGCGCGAGCAGTACTTC.

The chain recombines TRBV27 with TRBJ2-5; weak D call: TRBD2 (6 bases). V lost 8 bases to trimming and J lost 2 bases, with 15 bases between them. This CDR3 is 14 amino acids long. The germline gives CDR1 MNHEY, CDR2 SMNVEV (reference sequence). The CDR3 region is CASCPEGLQETQYF. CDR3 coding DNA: TGTGCCAGCTGTCCCGAGGGACTGCAAGAGACCCAGTACTTC.

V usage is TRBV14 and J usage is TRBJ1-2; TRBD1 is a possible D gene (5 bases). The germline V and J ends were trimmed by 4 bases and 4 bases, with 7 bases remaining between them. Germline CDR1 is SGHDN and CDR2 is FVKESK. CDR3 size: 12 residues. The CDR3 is CASSLQGYGYTF. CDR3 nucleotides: TGTGCCAGCAGCCTTCAGGGCTATGGCTACACCTTC.

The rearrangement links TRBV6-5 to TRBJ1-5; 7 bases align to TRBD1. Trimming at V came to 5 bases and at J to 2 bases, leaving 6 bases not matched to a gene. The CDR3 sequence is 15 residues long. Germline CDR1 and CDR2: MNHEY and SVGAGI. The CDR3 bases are TGTGCCAGCAGTCCAGGGGGTTCGGGCAATCAGCCCCAGCATTTT. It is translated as CASSPGGSGNQPQHF.

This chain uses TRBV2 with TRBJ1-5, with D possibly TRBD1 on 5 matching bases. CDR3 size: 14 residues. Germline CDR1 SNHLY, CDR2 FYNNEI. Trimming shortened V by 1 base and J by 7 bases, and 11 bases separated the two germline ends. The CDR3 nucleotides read TGTGCCAGCAGTGAAGGGGCAGGGCAGCAGCCCCAGCATTTT. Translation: CASSEGAGQQPQHF.